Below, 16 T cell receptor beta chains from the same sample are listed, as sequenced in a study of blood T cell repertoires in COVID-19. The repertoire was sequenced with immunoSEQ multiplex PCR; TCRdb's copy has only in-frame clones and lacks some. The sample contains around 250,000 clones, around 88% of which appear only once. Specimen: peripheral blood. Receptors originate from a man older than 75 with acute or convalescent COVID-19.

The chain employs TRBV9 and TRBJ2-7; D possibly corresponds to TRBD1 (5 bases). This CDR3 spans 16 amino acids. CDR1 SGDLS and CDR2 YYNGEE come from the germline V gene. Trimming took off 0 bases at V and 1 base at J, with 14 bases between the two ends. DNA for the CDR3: TGTGCCAGCAGCGTAGGAGACAGACGATTATCCTACGAGCAGTACTTC. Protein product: CASSVGDRRLSYEQYF.

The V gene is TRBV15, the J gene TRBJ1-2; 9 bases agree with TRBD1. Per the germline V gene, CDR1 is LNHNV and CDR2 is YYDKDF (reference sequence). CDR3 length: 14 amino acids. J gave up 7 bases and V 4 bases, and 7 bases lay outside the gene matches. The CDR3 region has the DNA TGTGCCACCAGCAAACCCGGACAGGGGACTGGCTACACCTTC. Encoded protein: CATSKPGQGTGYTF.

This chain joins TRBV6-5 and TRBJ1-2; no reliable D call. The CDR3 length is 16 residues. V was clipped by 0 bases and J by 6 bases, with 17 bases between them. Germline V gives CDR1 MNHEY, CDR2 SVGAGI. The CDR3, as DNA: TGTGCCAGCAGTTACTCGAGGACGGGGAGGGCGGATGGCTACACCTTC. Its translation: CASSYSRTGRADGYTF.

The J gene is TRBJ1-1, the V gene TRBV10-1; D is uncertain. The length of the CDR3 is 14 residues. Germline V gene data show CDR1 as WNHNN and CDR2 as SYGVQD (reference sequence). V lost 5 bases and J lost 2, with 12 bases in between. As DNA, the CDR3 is TGCGCCAGCAGTCCCTCTCCCTCTAACACTGAAGCTTTCTTT. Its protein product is CASSPSPSNTEAFF.

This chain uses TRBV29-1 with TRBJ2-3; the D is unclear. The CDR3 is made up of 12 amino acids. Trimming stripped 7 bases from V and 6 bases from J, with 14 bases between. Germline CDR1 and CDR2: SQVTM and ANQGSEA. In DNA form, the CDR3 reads TGCAGCGCTTCCGAGGCAGCCGATACGCAGTATTTT. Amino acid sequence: CSASEAADTQYF.

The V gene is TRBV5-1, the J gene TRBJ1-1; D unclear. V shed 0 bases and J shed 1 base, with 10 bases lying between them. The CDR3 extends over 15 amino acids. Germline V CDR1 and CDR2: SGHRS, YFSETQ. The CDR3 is CASSLDRRGNTEAFF. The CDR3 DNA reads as TGCGCCAGCAGCTTGGATCGGCGGGGGAACACTGAAGCTTTCTTT.

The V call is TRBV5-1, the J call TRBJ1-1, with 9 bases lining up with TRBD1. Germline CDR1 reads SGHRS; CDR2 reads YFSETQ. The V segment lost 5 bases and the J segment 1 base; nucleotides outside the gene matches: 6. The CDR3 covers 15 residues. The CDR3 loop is CASSSGTGSNTEAFF. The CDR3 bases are TGCGCCAGCAGTTCCGGGACAGGGTCGAACACTGAAGCTTTCTTT. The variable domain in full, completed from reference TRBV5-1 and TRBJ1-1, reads KAGVTQTPRYLIKTRGQQVTLSCSPISGHRSVSWYQQTPGQGLQFLFEYFSETQRNKGNFPGRFSGRQFSNSRSEMNVSTLELGDSALYLCASSSGTGSNTEAFFGQGTRLTVV.

The CDR3 DNA reads TGTGCCAGCAGCTTGGGGTCAGGGAATCAGCCCCAGCATTTT. Amino acid sequence: CASSLGSGNQPQHF. The rearrangement uses TRBV5-6 and TRBJ1-5; D perhaps matches TRBD1 (5 bases). Germline CDR1 is SGHDT and CDR2 is YYEEEE. This CDR3 spans 14 amino acids. Trimming left V 0 bases short and J 4 bases short, with 8 bases between.

CDR3 coding DNA: TGTGCTAGTGGTTTGGTCCCTTTTCGGAATGAAAAACTGTTTTTT. Protein sequence: CASGLVPFRNEKLFF. V is TRBV12-5 and J is TRBJ1-4, with D unresolved. CDR3 length equals 15 residues. Trimming stripped 0 bases from V and 5 bases from J, with 10 bases between. CDR1 LGHNT and CDR2 FRNRAP come from the germline V gene. The variable domain in full, completed from reference TRBV12-5 and TRBJ1-4, reads DARVTQTPRHKVTEMGQEVTMRCQPILGHNTVFWYRQTMMQGLELLAYFRNRAPLDDSGMPKDRFSAEMPDATLATLKIQPSEPRDSAVYFCASGLVPFRNEKLFFGSGTQLSVL.

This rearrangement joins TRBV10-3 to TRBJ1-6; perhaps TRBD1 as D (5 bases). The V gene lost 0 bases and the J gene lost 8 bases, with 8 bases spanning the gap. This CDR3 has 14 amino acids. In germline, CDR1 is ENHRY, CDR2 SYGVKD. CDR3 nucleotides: TGTGCCATCAGTGAGTCGATAGGGGATTCACCCCTCCACTTT. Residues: CAISESIGDSPLHF.

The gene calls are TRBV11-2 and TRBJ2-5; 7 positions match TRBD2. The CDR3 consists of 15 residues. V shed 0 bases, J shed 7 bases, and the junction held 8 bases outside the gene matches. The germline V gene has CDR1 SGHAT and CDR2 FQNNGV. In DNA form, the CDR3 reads TGTGCCAGCAGCTTAGATCTGACTAGCATTGGGACCCAGTACTTC. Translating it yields CASSLDLTSIGTQYF.

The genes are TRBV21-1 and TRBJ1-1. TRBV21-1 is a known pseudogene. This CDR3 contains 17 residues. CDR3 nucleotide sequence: TGTGCCAGCAGCAAAGTGGCCCAGCCGGCCGGGGTAGGCGAAGCTTTCTTT. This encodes CASSKVAQPAGVGEAFF.

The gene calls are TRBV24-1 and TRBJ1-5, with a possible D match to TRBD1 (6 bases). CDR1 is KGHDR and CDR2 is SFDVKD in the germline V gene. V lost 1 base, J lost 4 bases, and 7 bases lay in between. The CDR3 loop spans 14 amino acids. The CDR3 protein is CATSDLRGNQPQHF. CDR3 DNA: TGTGCCACCAGTGATTTAAGGGGGAATCAGCCCCAGCATTTT.

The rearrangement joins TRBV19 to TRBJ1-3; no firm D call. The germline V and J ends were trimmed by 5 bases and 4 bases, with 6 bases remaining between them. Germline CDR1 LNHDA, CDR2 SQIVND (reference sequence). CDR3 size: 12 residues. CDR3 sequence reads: CASSAHGNTIYF. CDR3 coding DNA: TGTGCCAGTAGTGCGCACGGAAACACCATATATTTT.

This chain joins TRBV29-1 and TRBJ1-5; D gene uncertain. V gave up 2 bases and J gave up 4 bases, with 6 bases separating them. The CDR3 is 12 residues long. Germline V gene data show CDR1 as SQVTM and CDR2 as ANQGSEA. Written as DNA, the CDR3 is TGCAGCGTTGAAATCGAGAATCAGCCCCAGCATTTT. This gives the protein CSVEIENQPQHF.

Here the CDR3 reads CASSGDLTGSPLHF. Written as DNA, the CDR3 is TGTGCCAGCAGCGGGGACCTTACAGGGTCACCCCTCCACTTT. This chain connects TRBV7-9 to TRBJ1-6, with D possibly TRBD1 on 6 matching bases. CDR1 and CDR2 (germline): SEHNR, FQNEAQ (reference sequence). V was trimmed by 5 bases and J by 10 bases, leaving 15 bases between them. This CDR3 region has 14 residues.